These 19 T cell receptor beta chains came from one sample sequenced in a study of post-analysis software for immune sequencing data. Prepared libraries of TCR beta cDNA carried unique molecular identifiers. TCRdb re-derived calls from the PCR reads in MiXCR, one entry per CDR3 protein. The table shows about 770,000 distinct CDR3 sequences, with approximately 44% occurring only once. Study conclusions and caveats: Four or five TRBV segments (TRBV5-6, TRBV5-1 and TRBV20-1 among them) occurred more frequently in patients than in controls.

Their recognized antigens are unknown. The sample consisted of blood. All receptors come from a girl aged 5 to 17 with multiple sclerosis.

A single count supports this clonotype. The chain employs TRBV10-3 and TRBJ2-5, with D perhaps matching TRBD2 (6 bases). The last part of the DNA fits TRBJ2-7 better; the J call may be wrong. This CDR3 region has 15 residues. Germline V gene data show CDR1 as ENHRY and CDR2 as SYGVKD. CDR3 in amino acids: CAISESFKRAYEQYF. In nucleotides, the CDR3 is TGTGCCATCAGTGAGTCGTTCAAGCGGGCCTACGAGCAGTACTTC.

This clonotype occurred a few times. The DNA of the CDR3 is TGCGCCAGCAGCCAAGATCCGATCGGGAGTAGGGAGACCCAGTACTTC. It yields the protein CASSQDPIGSRETQYF. This chain uses TRBV4-3 with TRBJ2-7; the D gene is possibly TRBD2 (6 bases). The assigned J gene may be wrong: the sequence end matches TRBJ2-5 better. This CDR3 has 16 residues. From germline, CDR1 is LGHNA and CDR2 YSLEER.

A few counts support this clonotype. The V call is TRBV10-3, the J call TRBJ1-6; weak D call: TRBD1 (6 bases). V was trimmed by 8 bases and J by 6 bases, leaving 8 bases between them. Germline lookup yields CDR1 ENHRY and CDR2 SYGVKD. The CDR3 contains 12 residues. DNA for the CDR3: TGTGCCATCCAGGGGACTAATTCACCCCTCCACTTT. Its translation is CAIQGTNSPLHF.

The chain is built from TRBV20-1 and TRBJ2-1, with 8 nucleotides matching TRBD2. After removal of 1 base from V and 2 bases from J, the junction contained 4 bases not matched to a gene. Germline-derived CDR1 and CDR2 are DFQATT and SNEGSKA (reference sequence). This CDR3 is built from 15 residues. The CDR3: CSARGGSGTYNEQFF. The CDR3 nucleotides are TGCAGTGCTAGAGGAGGTAGCGGGACCTACAATGAGCAGTTCTTC.

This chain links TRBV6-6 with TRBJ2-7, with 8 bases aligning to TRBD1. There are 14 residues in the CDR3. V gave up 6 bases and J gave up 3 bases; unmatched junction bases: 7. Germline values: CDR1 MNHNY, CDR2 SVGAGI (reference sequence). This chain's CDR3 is CASRRSTGDYEQYF. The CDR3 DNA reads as TGTGCCAGCAGGCGATCGACAGGGGACTACGAGCAGTACTTC.

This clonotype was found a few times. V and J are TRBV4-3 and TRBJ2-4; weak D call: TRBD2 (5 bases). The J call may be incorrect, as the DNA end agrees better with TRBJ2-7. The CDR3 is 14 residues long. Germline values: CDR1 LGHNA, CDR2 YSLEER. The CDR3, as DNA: TGCGCCAGCAGCCAAGGAGCGGCCGGACTCGAGCAGTACTTC. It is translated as CASSQGAAGLEQYF.

CDR3 sequence: CATSDSGQGGSKNIQYF. In nucleotides, the CDR3 is TGTGCCACCAGTGATTCGGGACAGGGGGGGTCCAAAAACATTCAGTACTTC. The chain has TRBV24-1 and TRBJ2-4; TRBD1 agrees at 11 bases. The V and J ends lost 2 bases and 2 bases, in that order; junction bases with no gene match: 4. Germline CDR1 and CDR2: KGHDR and SFDVKD. The CDR3 contains 17 residues.

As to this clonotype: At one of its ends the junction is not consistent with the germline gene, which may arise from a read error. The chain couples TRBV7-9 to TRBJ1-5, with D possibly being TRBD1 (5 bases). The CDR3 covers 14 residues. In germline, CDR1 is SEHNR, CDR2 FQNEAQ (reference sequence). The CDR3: CASSPGGTNQPQHF. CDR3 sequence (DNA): TGTGCCAGCAGCCCCGGGGGGACCAATCAGCCTCAGCATTTT.

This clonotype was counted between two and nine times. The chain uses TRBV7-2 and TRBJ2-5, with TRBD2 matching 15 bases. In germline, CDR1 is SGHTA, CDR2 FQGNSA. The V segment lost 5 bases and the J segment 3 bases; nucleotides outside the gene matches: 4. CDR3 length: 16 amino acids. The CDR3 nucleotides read TGTGCCAGCAGCCAGGGACTAGCGGGAGGAGAAGAGACCCAGTACTTC. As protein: CASSQGLAGGEETQYF.

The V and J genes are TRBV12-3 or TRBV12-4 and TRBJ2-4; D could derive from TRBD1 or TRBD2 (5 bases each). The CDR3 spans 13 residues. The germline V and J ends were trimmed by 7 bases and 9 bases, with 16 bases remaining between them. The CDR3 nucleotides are TGTGCCAGCACCCCACCGGGGCAGGGCATTCAGTACTTC. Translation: CASTPPGQGIQYF.

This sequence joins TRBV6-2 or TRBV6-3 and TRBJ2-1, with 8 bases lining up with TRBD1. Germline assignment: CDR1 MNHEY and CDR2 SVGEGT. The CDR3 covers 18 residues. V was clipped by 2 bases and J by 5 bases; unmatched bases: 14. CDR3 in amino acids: CASSYDSGQGAFDNEQFF. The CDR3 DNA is TGTGCCAGCAGTTACGATTCCGGGCAGGGGGCTTTTGACAATGAGCAGTTCTTC.

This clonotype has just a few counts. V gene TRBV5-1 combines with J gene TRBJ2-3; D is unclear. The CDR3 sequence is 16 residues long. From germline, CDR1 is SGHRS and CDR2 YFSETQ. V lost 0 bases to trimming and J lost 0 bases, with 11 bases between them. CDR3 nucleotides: TGCGCCAGCAGCTTGGATGGCTTGGCTAGCACAGATACGCAGTATTTT. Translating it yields CASSLDGLASTDTQYF.

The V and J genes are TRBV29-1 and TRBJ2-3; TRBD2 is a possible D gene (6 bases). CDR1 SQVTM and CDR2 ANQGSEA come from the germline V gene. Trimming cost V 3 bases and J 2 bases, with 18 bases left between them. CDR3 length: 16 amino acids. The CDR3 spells CSVDPPGGVFTDTQYF. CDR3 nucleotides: TGCAGCGTTGATCCCCCCGGGGGAGTGTTCACAGATACGCAGTATTTT.

Here the CDR3 DNA reads TGTGCCAGCAGTTACTCGACAGGGTCGAGCGAGACCCAGTACTTC. It is translated as CASSYSTGSSETQYF. This chain uses TRBV6-5 with TRBJ2-5; TRBD1 agrees at 7 bases. CDR1 and CDR2 from the germline V gene are MNHEY and SVGAGI. With 0 bases clipped from V and 5 bases from J, the junction kept 6 bases outside the gene matches. This CDR3 has 15 amino acids.

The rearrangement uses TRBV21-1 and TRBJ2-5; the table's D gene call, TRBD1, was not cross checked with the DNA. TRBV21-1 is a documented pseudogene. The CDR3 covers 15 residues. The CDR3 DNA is TGTGCCAGCAAGGGGGACATATCTTACCAAGAGACCCAGTACTTC. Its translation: CASKGDISYQETQYF.

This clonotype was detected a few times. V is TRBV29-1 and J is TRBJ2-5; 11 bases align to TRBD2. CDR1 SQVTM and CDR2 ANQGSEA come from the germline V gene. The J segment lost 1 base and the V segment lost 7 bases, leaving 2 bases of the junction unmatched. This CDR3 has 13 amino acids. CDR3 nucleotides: TGCAGCGGGGGACTAGCGGCCCAAGAGACCCAGTACTTC. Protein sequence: CSGGLAAQETQYF.

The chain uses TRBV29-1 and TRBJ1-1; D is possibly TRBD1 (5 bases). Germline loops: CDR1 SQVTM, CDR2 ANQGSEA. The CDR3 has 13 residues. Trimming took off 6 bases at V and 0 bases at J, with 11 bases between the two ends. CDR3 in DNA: TGCAGCGTCCGGGGGGGGATGAACACTGAAGCTTTCTTT. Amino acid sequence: CSVRGGMNTEAFF.

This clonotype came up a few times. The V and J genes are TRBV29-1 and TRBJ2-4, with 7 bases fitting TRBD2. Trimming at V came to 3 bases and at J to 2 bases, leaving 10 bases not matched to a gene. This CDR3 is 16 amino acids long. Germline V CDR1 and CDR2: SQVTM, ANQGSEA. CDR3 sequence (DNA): TGCAGCGTTGAGGTCCGTACGGGACTACCCAAAAACATTCAGTACTTC. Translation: CSVEVRTGLPKNIQYF.

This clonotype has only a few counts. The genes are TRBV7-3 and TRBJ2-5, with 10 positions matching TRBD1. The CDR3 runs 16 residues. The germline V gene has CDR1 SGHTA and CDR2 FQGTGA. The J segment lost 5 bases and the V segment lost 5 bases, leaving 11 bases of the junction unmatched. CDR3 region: CASSPNLTGGRETQYF. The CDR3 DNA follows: TGTGCCAGCAGCCCCAACCTGACAGGGGGCCGGGAGACCCAGTACTTC.